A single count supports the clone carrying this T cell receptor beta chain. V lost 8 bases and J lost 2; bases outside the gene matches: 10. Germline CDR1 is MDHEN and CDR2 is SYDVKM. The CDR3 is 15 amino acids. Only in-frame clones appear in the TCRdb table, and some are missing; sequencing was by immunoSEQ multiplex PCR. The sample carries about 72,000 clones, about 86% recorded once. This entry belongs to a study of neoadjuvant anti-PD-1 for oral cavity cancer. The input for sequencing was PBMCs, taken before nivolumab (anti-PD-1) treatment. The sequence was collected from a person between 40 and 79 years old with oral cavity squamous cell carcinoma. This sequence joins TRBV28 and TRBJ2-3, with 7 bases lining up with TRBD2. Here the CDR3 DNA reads TGTGCCAGCTCGATAAGCGGGGCCCCCACAGATACGCAGTATTTT. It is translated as CASSISGAPTDTQYF.